These T cell receptor beta chains were read from a single sample in a study of cytomegalovirus exposure and HLA in healthy donors. Repertoires were generated with immunoSEQ multiplex PCR, while TCRdb's copy carries only in-frame clones and drops some. The sample consists of some 160,000 clones, around four fifths of them appearing once. Input material: PBMCs. These receptors all stem from a woman aged 18-29 years in good health and CMV-seronegative. Each CDR3 is given with its conserved first and last residue. Fields, in order: clone size, D gene, V gene, J gene, CDR3 protein, CDR3 DNA. D genes are given only for firm matches. Rows may omit the clone size; those that give it use once, few, many or a size class.

-	-	TRBV5-1	TRBJ1-6	CASSLAGAGSPLHF	TGCGCCAGCAGCTTGGCCGGCGCGGGGTCACCCCTCCACTTT
few	TRBD1	TRBV29-1	TRBJ1-3	CSVDQRGPGNTIYF	TGCAGCGTTGACCAAAGGGGGCCTGGAAACACCATATATTTT
-	TRBD2	TRBV5-1	TRBJ2-2	CASSLAGGARVGELFF	TGCGCCAGCAGCTTAGCGGGGGGTGCCCGTGTCGGGGAGCTGTTTTTT
few	TRBD1	TRBV6-5	TRBJ2-7	CASSYAGTVLSYEQYF	TGTGCCAGCAGTTACGCCGGGACAGTGTTAAGCTACGAGCAGTACTTC
-	TRBD1	TRBV30	TRBJ2-6	CAWSDGRGRSGANVLTF	TGTGCCTGGAGTGATGGCAGGGGGCGTTCTGGGGCCAACGTCCTGACTTTC
-	TRBD1	TRBV5-1	TRBJ2-5	CASTGQGTQGTQYF	TGCGCCAGCACAGGACAGGGCACCCAAGGGACCCAGTACTTC
-	TRBD1	TRBV15	TRBJ1-5	CATSGRIDRGPRGNQPQHF	TGTGCCACCAGCGGTAGAATTGACAGGGGGCCTAGAGGCAATCAGCCCCAGCATTTT
-	-	TRBV27	TRBJ1-2	CASGESVGYTF	TGTGCCAGCGGAGAGAGTGTCGGCTACACCTTC
-	TRBD2	TRBV9	TRBJ2-5	CASSLAGGFETQYF	TGTGCCAGCAGCCTAGCGGGGGGGTTTGAGACCCAGTACTTC
-	TRBD1	TRBV5-4	TRBJ2-7	CASSLKQGNRVTYEQYF	TGTGCCAGCAGCTTGAAACAGGGGAATAGGGTTACCTACGAGCAGTACTTC
-	-	TRBV7-6	TRBJ1-1	CASSEAPGTKGLGAFF	TGTGCCAGCAGCGAAGCCCCGGGGACAAAGGGCCTCGGAGCTTTCTTT
-	TRBD1	TRBV5-5	TRBJ2-1	CASSLEGTGRNEQFF	TGTGCCAGCAGCTTGGAGGGGACAGGGAGGAATGAGCAGTTCTTC
-	TRBD1	TRBV6-5	TRBJ1-1	CASSYQGAYTEAFF	TGTGCCAGCAGTTACCAGGGGGCATATACTGAAGCTTTCTTT
-	TRBD2	TRBV10-1	TRBJ2-7	CASSDRGVSGSYEQYF	TGCGCCAGCAGTGATCGGGGGGTCTCGGGGTCCTACGAGCAGTACTTC
-	TRBD2	TRBV30	TRBJ2-5	CAWSAGLAEETQYF	TGTGCCTGGAGTGCCGGACTAGCGGAAGAGACCCAGTACTTC
-	-	TRBV4-1	TRBJ1-1	CASSPYRDTNTEAFF	TGCGCCAGCAGCCCCTACAGGGATACGAACACTGAAGCTTTCTTT
-	-	TRBV30	TRBJ2-3	CAWSGPYTQYF	TGTGCCTGGAGTGGTCCCTATACGCAGTATTTT